The sequence of this TCR beta chain was determined in a study of cytomegalovirus exposure and HLA in healthy donors. Overall study findings and caveats: Associated with cytomegalovirus, according to the listing, were around 160 TCR beta chains.

This clone was seen only once. Its antigen is currently unknown. The CDR3 length is 15 residues. Germline lookup yields CDR1 GTSNPN and CDR2 SVGIG (reference sequence). The junction had 4 bases not matched to a gene; V was cut back by 3 bases and J by 2 bases. The table came from immunoSEQ multiplex PCR; TCRdb's copy has only in-frame clones and leaves some out. The repertoire has 250,000 to 400,000 clones, roughly 88% of them found once; the top ten carry around 0.96%. What was sequenced was PBMCs. This chain uses TRBV30 with TRBJ2-2, with 9 bases lining up with TRBD2. This clonotype was sampled from a man aged 25-40 years in good health and CMV-seronegative. In DNA, the CDR3 is TGTGCCTGGAGCGGGCTAGCGGGAAACACCGGGGAGCTGTTTTTT. This sequence encodes CAWSGLAGNTGELFF.